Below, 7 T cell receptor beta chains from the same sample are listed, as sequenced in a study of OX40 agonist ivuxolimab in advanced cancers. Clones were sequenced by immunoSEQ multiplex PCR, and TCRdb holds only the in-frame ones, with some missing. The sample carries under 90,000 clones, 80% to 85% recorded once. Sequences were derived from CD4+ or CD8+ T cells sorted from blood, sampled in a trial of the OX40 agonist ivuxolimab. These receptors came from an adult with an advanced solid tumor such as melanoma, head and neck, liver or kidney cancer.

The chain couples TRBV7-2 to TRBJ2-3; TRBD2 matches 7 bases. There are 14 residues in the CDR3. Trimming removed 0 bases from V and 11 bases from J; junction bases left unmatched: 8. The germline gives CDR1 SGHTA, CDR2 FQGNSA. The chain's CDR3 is CASSLAQERGLQYF. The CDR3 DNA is TGTGCCAGCAGCTTAGCGCAGGAGCGGGGTTTGCAGTATTTT.

CDR3 nucleotide sequence: TGTGCCAGCAGCTTAGGGGGGACAGGAAGGGGATCTGGAAACACCATATATTTT. Translating it yields CASSLGGTGRGSGNTIYF. The V gene is TRBV7-2, the J gene TRBJ1-3, with 8 bases lining up with TRBD1. CDR1 is SGHTA and CDR2 is FQGNSA in the germline V gene. The CDR3 has 18 residues. V lost 1 base, J lost 1 base, and 9 bases stayed unmatched.

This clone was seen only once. The CDR3 DNA reads as TGTGCCAGCAGCCCCCGAGCGCGCGGATCCTACGAGCAGTACTTC. Encoded protein: CASSPRARGSYEQYF. The rearrangement joins TRBV11-1 to TRBJ2-7; D unresolved. This CDR3 is built from 15 residues. V was trimmed by 5 bases and J by 1 base, leaving 15 bases between them. Germline lookup yields CDR1 SGHAT and CDR2 FQDESV (reference sequence).

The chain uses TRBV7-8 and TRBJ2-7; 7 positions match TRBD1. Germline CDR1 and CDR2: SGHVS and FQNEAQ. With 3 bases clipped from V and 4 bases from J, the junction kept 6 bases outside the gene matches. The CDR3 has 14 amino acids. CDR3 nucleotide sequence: TGTGCCAGCAGCTTTCGACAGGGTGGGTACGAGCAGTACTTC. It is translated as CASSFRQGGYEQYF. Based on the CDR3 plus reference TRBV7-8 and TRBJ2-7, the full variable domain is GAGVSQSPRYKVAKRGQDVALRCDPISGHVSLFWYQQALGQGPEFLTYFQNEAQLDKSGLPSDRFFAERPEGSVSTLKIQRTQQEDSAVYLCASSFRQGGYEQYFGPGTRLTVT.

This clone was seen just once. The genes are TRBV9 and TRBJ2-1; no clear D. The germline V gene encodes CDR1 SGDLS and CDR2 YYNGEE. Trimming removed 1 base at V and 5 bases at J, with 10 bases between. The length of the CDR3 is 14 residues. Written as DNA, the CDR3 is TGTGCCAGCAGCGTATTACAGAGCAACAATGAGCAGTTCTTC. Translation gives CASSVLQSNNEQFF.

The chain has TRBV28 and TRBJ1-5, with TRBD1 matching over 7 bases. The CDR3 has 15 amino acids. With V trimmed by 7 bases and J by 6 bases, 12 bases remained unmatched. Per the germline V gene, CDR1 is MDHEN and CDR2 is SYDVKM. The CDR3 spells CASTPGGGGGQPQHF. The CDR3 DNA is TGTGCCAGCACCCCTGGAGGAGGGGGCGGTCAGCCCCAGCATTTT.

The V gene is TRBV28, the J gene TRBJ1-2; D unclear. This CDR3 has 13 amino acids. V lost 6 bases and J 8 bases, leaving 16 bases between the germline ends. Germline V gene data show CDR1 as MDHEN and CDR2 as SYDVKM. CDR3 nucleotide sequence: TGTGCCAGCAGCCCAATAGGCAGGAACGGCTACACCTTC. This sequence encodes CASSPIGRNGYTF.